This T cell receptor beta chain was found in a study of cytomegalovirus exposure and HLA in healthy donors. About this clone: The limits of the CDR3 on the DNA are not certain, so only TCRdb's listed CDR3 is given.

The donors were members of the roughly 120-subject validation cohort (separate from the roughly 700-subject first cohort). Sequencing was performed with immunoSEQ multiplex PCR; in TCRdb, only in-frame clones are kept and a portion is missing. The table lists 90,000 to 100,000 clones, about 94% of them singletons. Germline CDR1 and CDR2: LNHDA and SQIVND (reference sequence). With termini counted, the CDR3 has 16 amino acids. The source material was PBMCs. The chain joins TRBV19 to TRBJ2-1; the D call TRBD2 from the table was never checked on the DNA. This TCR came from a woman in her 30s in good health and CMV-seropositive. The CDR3 loop is CASSTSAGLASNEQFF.